This record covers a single T cell receptor (beta chain). TCRdb re-derived calls from the 5' RACE reads in MiXCR, one entry per CDR3 protein. The profile covers 690,000 or so distinct CDR3 sequences, with 8% to 9% appearing a single time and approximately 0.94% taken by the ten largest. These data are taken from a study of identical twins. The CDR3 runs 14 residues. Trimming removed 6 bases at V and 4 bases at J, with 15 bases between. CDR1 and CDR2 from the germline V gene are MNHEY and SVGAGI. These data are also associated with another study on yellow fever vaccine responses in identical twins.

The TCR was taken from a woman aged 18-29 years in good health. The sequenced material came from PBMCs. This chain joins TRBV6-5 and TRBJ1-2; TRBD1 is a possible D gene (5 bases). In DNA, the CDR3 is TGTGCCAGCAGCTACGACAGCTCAATCTATGGCTACACCTTC. Residues: CASSYDSSIYGYTF.